This entry describes one T cell receptor beta chain. The data originate from a study of identical twins. The authors used template switching to add a universal primer site and gave cDNA unique molecular identifiers. TCRdb ran MiXCR on the 5' RACE reads and lists one entry per CDR3 protein. The sample lists hundreds of thousands of distinct CDR3 sequences; about 20% were seen once. The CDR3 length is 14 residues. Germline CDR1 is SGDLS and CDR2 is YYNGEE. Trimming left V 1 base short and J 0 bases short, with 7 bases between. The same specimen was also included in a second study, on T cells expressing NK-cell markers. Turning to that study: With respect to HCMV, most of the eight sequenced donors were seropositive, and one was seronegative. Top CD8+ clonotypes included the dominant CD3+CD56+NKG2C+ clonotypes in 6 or 7 donors. The study did not resolve the HCMV specificity of expanded NKG2C+ T cell clones.

This receptor was identified in a woman between 18 and 30 years old in good health. Source material: PBMCs. The J gene is TRBJ1-1, the V gene TRBV9; D uncertain. The CDR3 region is CASSVTALNTEAFF. The CDR3 DNA sequence: TGTGCCAGCAGCGTAACAGCTTTGAACACTGAAGCTTTCTTT.